There are a few counts of the clone carrying this T cell receptor beta chain. What it binds is unknown. The record originates from a study of beta chain features in type 1 diabetes. Across the study: All samples combined gave just under 110 million sorted cells for examination.

Without exception, sorted populations had purity beyond 95%. CDR1 is KGHSH and CDR2 is LQKENI in the germline V gene. The CDR3 consists of 16 residues. With V trimmed by 3 bases and J by 6 bases, 14 bases remained unmatched. Study-wide points: Relative to healthy donors, patients appeared to have naive, central memory and Treg TCRB repertoires that were more similar. cDNA sequencing could over-represent cells with high TCR expression.

Expressed TCRB transcripts were sequenced because the isolated RNA had all been reverse transcribed beforehand. Only in-frame clones appear in the TCRdb table, and some are missing; sequencing was by immunoSEQ multiplex PCR. The table has a few hundred thousand clones, about 10% seen once. Sequences were obtained from naive CD4+ T cells from blood. The J gene is TRBJ2-7, the V gene TRBV18; 7 nucleotides line up with TRBD1. The clonotype originates from a woman aged 30 to 39 in good health. The CDR3 DNA is TGTGCCAGCTCACCCCCATCTCAGGGAAGGGACAGCGAGCAGTACTTC. This encodes CASSPPSQGRDSEQYF.